This TCR beta chain was captured in a study of shared clonotypes between healthy human individuals. Study results and caveats: The study found lower generation probabilities in non-shared clonotypes than in those shared by all four donors.

Sequencing used immunoSEQ multiplex PCR; TCRdb keeps in-frame clones, though not all of them. The table shows fewer than 850,000 clones, with 55% to 75% occurring only once. V was pared by 6 bases and J by 3 bases, with 9 bases of the junction left unmatched. CDR3 length: 16 amino acids. Germline CDR1 SGHRS, CDR2 YFSETQ. About this clone: No antigen is known for it.

The V call is TRBV5-1, the J call TRBJ2-7; 13 bases agree with TRBD2. Sequenced: memory CD4+ T cells sorted from blood. The subset was: CD45RA-negative fraction. The clonotype comes from a woman aged 30 to 39 in good health. The CDR3 is CASTHGTSGTYYEQYF. The CDR3 DNA follows: TGCGCCAGCACCCACGGGACTAGCGGGACGTACTACGAGCAGTACTTC.